A single sample gave rise to the 22 T cell receptor beta chains below, sequenced in a study of technical replicates of blood from several donors. Profiled with immunoSEQ multiplex PCR; TCRdb holds only in-frame clones, not every one. The data hold roughly 80,000 clones, with approximately 91% observed a single time. The sequenced sample was T cells isolated from PBMCs. The receptors here all came from a human donor in good health.

The chain has TRBV5-8 and TRBJ1-1, with no clear D. V was clipped by 1 base and J by 4 bases, with 8 bases between them. In germline, CDR1 is SGHTS, CDR2 YDEGEE. The CDR3 extends over 13 amino acids. The CDR3 DNA sequence: TGTGCCAGCAGCTTGTTCCAGCGCACTGAAGCTTTCTTT. It specifies CASSLFQRTEAFF.

CDR3 sequence (DNA): TGTGCCAGCAAGGTCCCTAGGGGCAACAGGTCTGGGGCCAACGTCCTGACTTTC. It codes for CASKVPRGNRSGANVLTF. This rearrangement joins TRBV7-8 to TRBJ2-6, with a tentative D call TRBD1 (5 bases). V was trimmed by 7 bases and J by 1 base, leaving 20 bases between them. The germline V gene has CDR1 SGHVS and CDR2 FQNEAQ. The CDR3 loop spans 18 amino acids.

This clone has a single count. A junction boundary mismatches the germline segment, possibly from a read error. This chain links TRBV7-7 with TRBJ2-1, with 10 bases identical to TRBD2. CDR1 is SSHAT, CDR2 FNYEAQ, per germline (reference sequence). The CDR3 is 15 amino acids. The CDR3 spells CASSFGTSAGNEQFF. The DNA for the CDR3 is TGTGCTAGCAGCTTTGGGACTAGCGCGGGCAATGAGCAGTTCTTC.

In its sample, this clone was seen once. The chain joins TRBV29-1 to TRBJ1-2; 8 positions agree with TRBD1. CDR1 SQVTM and CDR2 ANQGSEA come from the germline V gene. The CDR3 contains 13 residues. V shed 4 bases and J 6 bases; nucleotides not matched to a gene: 7. The CDR3: CSVVEQGEHGYTF. CDR3 DNA: TGCAGCGTTGTCGAACAGGGGGAACATGGCTACACCTTC.

The chain's CDR3 is CASSEAGPGVTLMDNEKLFF. CDR3 bases: TGTGCCAGCAGTGAAGCGGGACCGGGAGTAACATTAATGGATAATGAAAAACTGTTTTTT. The V gene is TRBV2, the J gene TRBJ1-4, with a weak D call TRBD1 (5 bases). Germline CDR1 reads SNHLY; CDR2 reads FYNNEI. V was shortened by 0 bases and J by 4 bases, with 24 bases between the two germline ends. The CDR3 is made up of 20 amino acids. The whole variable domain, filled in from reference TRBV2 and TRBJ1-4, reads EPEVTQTPSHQVTQMGQEVILRCVPISNHLYFYWYRQILGQKVEFLVSFYNNEISEKSEIFDDQFSVERPDGSNFTLKIRSTKLEDSAMYFCASSEAGPGVTLMDNEKLFFGSGTQLSVL.

The V call is TRBV4-3, the J call TRBJ2-7, with 7 positions matching TRBD1. Germline CDR1 and CDR2: LGHNA and YSLEER. V trimming: 3 bases; J trimming: 3 bases; junction bases outside the gene matches: 8. This CDR3 has 15 residues. For the CDR3, the DNA is TGCGCCAGCAGCCAGGAAGGTGGGACAGTCTACGAGCAGTACTTC. This sequence encodes CASSQEGGTVYEQYF.

The chain joins TRBV29-1 to TRBJ2-7, with D possibly matching TRBD1 (5 bases). Germline CDR1 and CDR2: SQVTM and ANQGSEA. V lost 5 bases to trimming and J lost 2 bases, with 10 bases between them. The CDR3 consists of 12 residues. CDR3 in DNA: TGCAGCGTTCAGGGTGTCACCTACGAGCAGTACTTC. Translating gives CSVQGVTYEQYF.

The chain recombines TRBV11-3 with TRBJ2-2; 12 bases line up with TRBD1. Unmatched junction bases numbered 8, after V lost 3 bases and J lost 6 bases. The CDR3 extends over 17 amino acids. Looked up from germline, CDR1 is SGHNT and CDR2 is YENEEA. The CDR3 nucleotides are TGTGCCAGCAGCTTGGCACCGGGACAGGGGGCATCCGGGGAGCTGTTTTTT. Protein sequence: CASSLAPGQGASGELFF.

The chain carries TRBV30 and TRBJ2-2, with D perhaps TRBD2 (5 bases). Germline V CDR1 and CDR2: GTSNPN, SVGIG (reference sequence). Trimming took 0 bases from V and 5 from J, leaving 13 bases between them. This CDR3 is built from 15 residues. This CDR3 reads CAWSVNGMVTGELFF. CDR3 sequence (DNA): TGTGCCTGGAGTGTCAACGGGATGGTAACCGGGGAGCTGTTTTTT.

V gene TRBV19 combines with J gene TRBJ2-1, with a possible D match to TRBD1 (5 bases). The germline V gene encodes CDR1 LNHDA and CDR2 SQIVND (reference sequence). V was trimmed by 5 bases and J by 6 bases, leaving 11 bases between them. This CDR3 spans 13 amino acids. CDR3 coding DNA: TGTGCCAGTAGTCTTGTCAGGGCCAATGAGCAGTTCTTC. Translating it yields CASSLVRANEQFF.

J is TRBJ2-7 and V is TRBV19; D gene uncertain. The CDR3 loop spans 15 amino acids. The V end was cut by 3 bases, the J end by 0 bases, with 12 bases between. The germline V gene encodes CDR1 LNHDA and CDR2 SQIVND (reference sequence). Here the CDR3 DNA reads TGTGCCAGTAGTATTTCTCCCAGGTTCTCCTACGAGCAGTACTTC. Its translation: CASSISPRFSYEQYF.

The J gene is TRBJ2-1, the V gene TRBV7-9; 10 nucleotides line up with TRBD2. This CDR3 comprises 14 residues. Trimming removed 8 bases from V and 8 bases from J; junction bases left unmatched: 9. Germline V CDR1 and CDR2: SEHNR, FQNEAQ (reference sequence). The CDR3 protein is CASGQQREGYEQFF. CDR3 DNA: TGTGCCAGCGGCCAGCAGCGGGAGGGTTATGAGCAGTTCTTC. Variable domain in full (rest from reference TRBV7-9 and TRBJ2-1): DTGVSQNPRHKITKRGQNVTFRCDPISEHNRLYWYRQTLGQGPEFLTYFQNEAQLEKSRLLSDRFSAERPKGSFSTLEIQRTEQGDSAMYLCASGQQREGYEQFFGPGTRLTVL.

The chain joins TRBV25-1 to TRBJ2-7; no clear D. Germline-derived CDR1 and CDR2 are MGHDK and SYGVNS. The CDR3 sequence is 13 residues long. The V and J ends lost 6 bases and 4 bases respectively, with 13 bases between them. As DNA, the CDR3 is TGTGCCAGCAGCGCCCCACTAAGGTACGAGCAGTACTTC. This codes for CASSAPLRYEQYF.

This chain connects TRBV20-1 to TRBJ1-2; no reliable D call. CDR1 and CDR2 (germline): DFQATT, SNEGSKA (reference sequence). V shed 2 bases and J shed 7 bases, with 5 bases lying between them. The CDR3 consists of 10 residues. The CDR3 loop reads CSARFSGYTF. CDR3 coding DNA: TGCAGTGCTAGATTCTCTGGCTACACCTTC.

The rearrangement joins TRBV5-1 to TRBJ1-1; 9 bases align to TRBD1. J was trimmed by 3 bases and V by 4 bases; bases with no gene match: 4. This CDR3 region has 14 residues. The germline gives CDR1 SGHRS, CDR2 YFSETQ. This CDR3 is CASSHGQGYTEAFF. CDR3 in DNA: TGCGCCAGCAGCCACGGACAGGGGTACACTGAAGCTTTCTTT.

The CDR3 DNA reads TGTGCCAGCAGCCCTGGGACAGGCGGTTATAGCAATCAGCCCCAGCATTTT. Translated, it gives CASSPGTGGYSNQPQHF. The gene calls are TRBV5-5 and TRBJ1-5, with 8 bases lining up with TRBD1. Unmatched junction bases numbered 9, after V lost 4 bases and J lost 0 bases. Per germline, CDR1 SGHKS and CDR2 YYEKEE (reference sequence). The CDR3 consists of 17 residues. The complete variable domain, with remaining parts taken from reference TRBV5-5 and TRBJ1-5, reads DAGVTQSPTHLIKTRGQQVTLRCSPISGHKSVSWYQQVLGQGPQFIFQYYEKEERGRGNFPDRFSARQFPNYSSELNVNALLLGDSALYLCASSPGTGGYSNQPQHFGDGTRLSIL.

The CDR3 DNA follows: TGTGCCAGCAGCTCCGGACAGGACCTGTGGGGCGGCGAGCAGTACTTC. Translated: CASSSGQDLWGGEQYF. This chain links TRBV7-8 with TRBJ2-7; 7 bases agree with TRBD1. The CDR3 sequence is 16 residues long. V shed 4 bases and J 6 bases; nucleotides not matched to a gene: 15. Germline CDR1 reads SGHVS; CDR2 reads FQNEAQ.

Only a few counts were recorded for this clone. The V gene is TRBV11-2, the J gene TRBJ1-1; D is possibly TRBD1 (5 bases). V dropped 0 bases and J dropped 7 bases, with 12 bases sitting between them. The CDR3 has 14 residues. Germline CDR1 is SGHAT and CDR2 is FQNNGV. As DNA, the CDR3 is TGTGCCAGCAGCTTAGATCTAGATAGGGGTGAAGCTTTCTTT. Its translation is CASSLDLDRGEAFF.

With regard to this clone: One junction end disagrees with the germline gene, perhaps due to a read error. V usage is TRBV5-6 and J usage is TRBJ2-7; D unresolved. Germline assignment: CDR1 SGHDT and CDR2 YYEEEE. The CDR3 has 12 amino acids. CDR3 sequence reads: CASSFYAFPEHF. The CDR3, as DNA: TGTGCCAGCAGCTTTTACGCCTTCCCCGAGCACTTC.

The chain links TRBV5-1 to TRBJ1-3, with 7 nucleotides matching TRBD1. Germline V lookup: CDR1 SGHRS, CDR2 YFSETQ. The CDR3 runs to 15 residues. With 5 bases clipped from V and 0 bases from J, the junction kept 5 bases outside the gene matches. CDR3 loop: CASSAGTASGNTIYF. The CDR3 region has the DNA TGCGCCAGCAGTGCCGGGACAGCCTCTGGAAACACCATATATTTT.

The chain recombines TRBV27 with TRBJ2-7; TRBD1 agrees at 7 bases. The CDR3 length is 13 residues. The V and J ends lost 9 bases and 3 bases, in that order; junction bases with no gene match: 8. CDR1 MNHEY and CDR2 SMNVEV come from the germline V gene (reference sequence). In DNA, the CDR3 is TGTGCCAGGGGACAGAAACCCCTCTACGAGCAGTACTTC. It specifies CARGQKPLYEQYF.

The chain is built from TRBV2 and TRBJ2-1, with 8 bases identical to TRBD2. The CDR3 contains 14 residues. Germline trimming cut 8 bases from V and 6 bases from J; bases unmatched to any gene: 9. CDR1 SNHLY and CDR2 FYNNEI come from the germline V gene. The CDR3: CASLGTSRGNEQFF. CDR3 in DNA: TGTGCCAGCCTAGGGACTAGTCGGGGCAATGAGCAGTTCTTC.